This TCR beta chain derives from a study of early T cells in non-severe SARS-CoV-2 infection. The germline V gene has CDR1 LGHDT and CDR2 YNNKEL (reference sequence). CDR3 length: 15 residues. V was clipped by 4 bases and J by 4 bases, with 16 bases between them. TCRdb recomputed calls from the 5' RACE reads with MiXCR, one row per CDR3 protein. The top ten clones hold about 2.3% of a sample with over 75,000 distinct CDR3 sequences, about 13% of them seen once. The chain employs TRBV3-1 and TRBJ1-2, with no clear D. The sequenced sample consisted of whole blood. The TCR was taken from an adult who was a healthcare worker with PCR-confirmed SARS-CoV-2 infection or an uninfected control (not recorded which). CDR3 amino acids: CASSLTAGGSYGYTF. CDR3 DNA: TGTGCCAGCAGCCTAACGGCCGGAGGGTCCTATGGCTACACCTTC. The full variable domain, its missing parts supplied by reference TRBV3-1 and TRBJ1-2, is DTAVSQTPKYLVTQMGNDKSIKCEQNLGHDTMYWYKQDSKKFLKIMFSYNNKELIINETVPNRFSPKSPDKAHLNLHINSLELGDSAVYFCASSLTAGGSYGYTFGSGTRLTVV.